This T cell receptor (beta chain) appears in the sequencing data of a study of blood T cell repertoires in COVID-19. Participants spanned ages about 18 to 90 years and resided in 20 to 25 US areas. Source study methods: Amplification of reference gene primers provided the estimated nucleated cell counts. Profiled with immunoSEQ multiplex PCR; TCRdb holds only in-frame clones, not every one. The V and J calls and the clone size are those of that table, but D and trimming were determined from the DNA. The sample has about 350,000 clones; more than 85% are singletons. V was clipped by 3 bases and J by 1 base; unmatched bases: 3. CDR1 is SGDLS and CDR2 is YYNGEE in the germline V gene. This CDR3 contains 15 residues.

Source material: PBMCs or T cells enriched from blood (not recorded which). V gene TRBV9 combines with J gene TRBJ2-2; 7 nucleotides match TRBD2. This TCR derives from a woman younger than 45 who had recovered from COVID-19. The CDR3 DNA is TGTGCCAGCAGCGCTACTAGCGAGAACACCGGGGAGCTGTTTTTT. Protein: CASSATSENTGELFF.